These 11 T cell receptor beta chains were sequenced from one sample in a study of monozygotic twins with inflammatory bowel disease. From its re-call of the 5' RACE reads, TCRdb lists each CDR3 protein once, without DNA. The sample holds roughly 90,000 distinct CDR3 sequences. The specimen sequenced was blood. The receptors were sampled from a human donor with ulcerative colitis or Crohn's disease, or a healthy co-twin of an affected twin (not recorded which).

The chain links TRBV18 to TRBJ1-3; TCRdb indicates TRBD1, and absent DNA this call remains unverified. The CDR3 is made up of 16 amino acids. Germline CDR1 and CDR2: KGHSH and LQKENI. The CDR3 is CASSPPGTGVGNTIYF.

The chain combines TRBV5-1 with TRBJ1-1. The CDR3 totals 15 residues. Germline CDR1 and CDR2: SGHRS and YFSETQ. CDR3 protein: CASSLDGMGNTEAFF.

The rearrangement joins TRBV6-1 to TRBJ2-2; TCRdb's D gene call, TRBD2, goes unchecked for lack of DNA. The germline CDR1 and CDR2 sequences are MNHNS and SASEGT. The CDR3 runs to 16 residues. CDR3 residues: CASRVGGGYGTGELFF.

The chain employs TRBV18 and TRBJ2-7; no DNA is available, so the TRBD2 call from TCRdb remains unchecked. CDR3 size: 13 residues. Germline-derived CDR1 and CDR2 are KGHSH and LQKENI. The CDR3 reads CASSAPQTYEQYF.

The chain is built from TRBV7-9 and TRBJ2-7; the TRBD1 assignment by TCRdb is unverifiable without DNA. Germline CDR1 is SEHNR and CDR2 is FQNEAQ (reference sequence). This CDR3 has 16 amino acids. The CDR3 protein is CASSSADRGPLWEQYF.

V gene TRBV5-1 combines with J gene TRBJ2-6; TCRdb's assignment of TRBD1 cannot be checked, as there is no DNA. Per germline, CDR1 SGHRS and CDR2 YFSETQ. The CDR3 length is 17 residues. The CDR3 is CASSSRQGNSGANVLTF.

The chain joins TRBV12-3 or TRBV12-4 to TRBJ1-1; TCRdb selects TRBD1, and the lack of DNA leaves this call unchecked. The CDR3 sequence is 14 residues long. CDR3 sequence: CASSWGTSNTEASF.

V is TRBV14 and J is TRBJ2-1; TCRdb proposes TRBD1, but this gene call is untestable without DNA. There are 15 residues in the CDR3. Germline V gene data show CDR1 as SGHDN and CDR2 as FVKESK. CDR3 loop: CASSQGVTSYNEQFF.

The chain joins TRBV5-1 to TRBJ1-6. Germline-derived CDR1 and CDR2 are SGHRS and YFSETQ. The CDR3 is 15 amino acids. Here the CDR3 reads CASSLDQSGNSPLHF.

The V gene is TRBV7-9, the J gene TRBJ2-3; checking the TCRdb D call of TRBD1 is not possible without DNA. The CDR3 is 15 residues long. Germline CDR1 SEHNR, CDR2 FQNEAQ (reference sequence). CDR3 sequence reads: CASSPDSRGTDTQYF.

The rearrangement joins TRBV11-2 to TRBJ2-5. Per germline, CDR1 SGHAT and CDR2 FQNNGV. The CDR3 length is 13 residues. Here the CDR3 reads CASSLTSQETQYF.